The next 12 T cell receptor beta chains were all read from a single sample in a study of T cells after yellow fever vaccination. TCRdb reprocessed the 5' RACE reads via MiXCR and lists one record per CDR3 protein. Of some 320,000 distinct CDR3 sequences in the sample, approximately 4% are singletons; the top ten hold approximately 23%. The starting material was PBMCs, obtained 5 days after the yellow fever booster vaccination. Receptors originate from a man aged 18 to 29 who received the YFV17D yellow fever vaccine.

This clonotype was observed a handful of times. The V call is TRBV5-1, the J call TRBJ2-5, with D possibly matching TRBD2 (6 bases). Germline CDR1 and CDR2: SGHRS and YFSETQ. The V and J ends lost 6 bases and 5 bases respectively, with 14 bases between them. The CDR3 consists of 13 residues. CDR3 nucleotides: TGCGCCAGCACGGGCGGAGGAGGGGAGACCCAGTACTTC. It is translated as CASTGGGGETQYF.

The chain couples TRBV5-1 to TRBJ1-5; D is uncertain. Germline loops: CDR1 SGHRS, CDR2 YFSETQ. The CDR3 runs to 14 residues. The V gene lost 0 bases and the J gene lost 3 bases, with 7 bases spanning the gap. This CDR3 reads CASSLDSPNQPQHF. CDR3 bases: TGCGCCAGCAGCTTGGATAGTCCCAATCAGCCCCAGCATTTT. Full variable domain (outside the CDR3, taken from reference TRBV5-1 and TRBJ1-5): KAGVTQTPRYLIKTRGQQVTLSCSPISGHRSVSWYQQTPGQGLQFLFEYFSETQRNKGNFPGRFSGRQFSNSRSEMNVSTLELGDSALYLCASSLDSPNQPQHFGDGTRLSIL.

The gene calls are TRBV27 and TRBJ1-1; D possibly corresponds to TRBD1 (6 bases). The CDR3 sequence is 14 residues long. Germline V gives CDR1 MNHEY, CDR2 SMNVEV (reference sequence). V lost 4 bases, J lost 3 bases, and 12 bases lay in between. The CDR3 region is CASSSPGVYTEAFF. DNA for the CDR3: TGTGCCAGCAGTTCTCCAGGGGTTTACACTGAAGCTTTCTTT.

This chain links TRBV6-1 with TRBJ2-3; 9 bases are a match to TRBD1. The length of the CDR3 is 14 residues. V was clipped by 10 bases and J by 2 bases; unmatched bases: 7. Germline V gene lookup returns CDR1 MNHNS and CDR2 SASEGT. The CDR3 spells CAMWTGDATDTQYF. DNA of the CDR3: TGTGCCATGTGGACAGGGGATGCCACAGATACGCAGTATTTT.

This clonotype was seen at least ten times. The chain employs TRBV20-1 and TRBJ2-5; TRBD1 matches at 9 bases. Germline CDR1 DFQATT, CDR2 SNEGSKA (reference sequence). The CDR3 has 17 residues. The V gene end was trimmed by 3 bases and the J gene end by 4 bases; junction bases not matched to a gene: 15. The CDR3 loop reads CSARSGTGMSKGETQYF. For the CDR3, the DNA is TGCAGTGCTAGGTCCGGGACAGGGATGTCTAAAGGAGAGACCCAGTACTTC.

In this sample, this clonotype turned up many times. The J gene is TRBJ2-2, the V gene TRBV27; 12 nucleotides agree with TRBD2. Germline values: CDR1 MNHEY, CDR2 SMNVEV (reference sequence). J gave up 4 bases and V 7 bases, and 7 bases lay outside the gene matches. There are 16 residues in the CDR3. In nucleotides, the CDR3 is TGTGCCAGCAAGACTAGCGGGGGCTTGAGCACCGGGGAGCTGTTTTTT. Its protein product is CASKTSGGLSTGELFF.

This clonotype was counted ten times or more. The chain uses TRBV4-3 and TRBJ1-5; D possibly corresponds to TRBD1 (5 bases). V shed 0 bases and J shed 2 bases, with 5 bases lying between them. CDR1 is LGHNA and CDR2 is YSLEER in the germline V gene. The CDR3 totals 14 residues. CDR3 in DNA: TGCGCCAGCAGCCAAGACAGGGGCAATCAGCCCCAGCATTTT. As protein: CASSQDRGNQPQHF.

The chain is built from TRBV5-1 and TRBJ2-3; 9 positions match TRBD1. Germline CDR1 SGHRS, CDR2 YFSETQ. Germline trimming cut 4 bases from V and 4 bases from J; bases unmatched to any gene: 10. The CDR3 runs 16 residues. CDR3: CASSPWDRDPPDTQYF. The CDR3 nucleotides are TGCGCCAGCAGCCCCTGGGACAGGGATCCGCCAGATACGCAGTATTTT.

This clonotype was recorded a few times. The chain carries TRBV4-3 and TRBJ2-7; TRBD1 matches 8 bases. Looked up from germline, CDR1 is LGHNA and CDR2 is YSLEER. The CDR3 is made up of 15 amino acids. Losses at the gene ends were 4 bases for V and 3 bases for J; bases not matched to a gene: 8. The CDR3 is CASSPGQGHLYEQYF. In nucleotides, the CDR3 is TGCGCCAGCAGCCCTGGACAGGGCCACCTCTACGAGCAGTACTTC.

The chain combines TRBV29-1 with TRBJ2-7; tentatively, D is TRBD2 (5 bases). V shed 6 bases and J shed 1 base, with 10 bases lying between them. Germline lookup yields CDR1 SQVTM and CDR2 ANQGSEA. The length of the CDR3 is 12 residues. The CDR3 DNA reads as TGCAGCGTGTCGAGAGGGTCCTACGAGCAGTACTTC. Residues: CSVSRGSYEQYF.

This rearrangement joins TRBV9 to TRBJ2-5, with TRBD1 as a possible D gene (6 bases). The V gene lost 2 bases and the J gene lost 6 bases, with 17 bases spanning the gap. Germline lookup yields CDR1 SGDLS and CDR2 YYNGEE. The CDR3 sequence is 15 residues long. The CDR3 DNA is TGTGCCAGCAGCGTTTCGACAGGATCGATTCAGACCCAGTACTTC. As protein: CASSVSTGSIQTQYF.

In its sample, this clonotype was seen many times. This chain connects TRBV12-3 or TRBV12-4 to TRBJ2-7; tentatively, D is TRBD2 (6 bases). V lost 6 bases and J 3 bases, leaving 12 bases between the germline ends. The CDR3 sequence is 13 residues long. The CDR3, as DNA: TGTGCCAGCAGGGGCGGGGCCAGCTACGAGCAGTACTTC. It encodes CASRGGASYEQYF.